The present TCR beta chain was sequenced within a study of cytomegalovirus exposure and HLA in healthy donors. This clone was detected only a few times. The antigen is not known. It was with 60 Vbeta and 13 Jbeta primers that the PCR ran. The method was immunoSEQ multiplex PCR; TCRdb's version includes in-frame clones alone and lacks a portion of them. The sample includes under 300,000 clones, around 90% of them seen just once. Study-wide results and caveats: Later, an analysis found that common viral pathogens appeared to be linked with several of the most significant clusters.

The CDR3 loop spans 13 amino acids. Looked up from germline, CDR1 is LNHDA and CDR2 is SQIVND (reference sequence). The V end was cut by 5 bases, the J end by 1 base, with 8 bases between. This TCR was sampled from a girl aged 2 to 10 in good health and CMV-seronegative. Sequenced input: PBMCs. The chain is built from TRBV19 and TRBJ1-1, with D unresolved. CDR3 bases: TGTGCCAGTAGTTGGTCAGGGAACACTGAAGCTTTCTTT. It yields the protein CASSWSGNTEAFF.